The 30 T cell receptor beta chains listed next were all sequenced from one sample in a study of OX40 agonist ivuxolimab in advanced cancers. Clones were read by immunoSEQ multiplex PCR, and TCRdb kept only the in-frame ones, dropping some. In the table there are tens of thousands of clones, about 87% of which are singletons. The sequences come from CD4+ or CD8+ T cells sorted from blood, collected in a trial of the OX40 agonist ivuxolimab. All receptors derive from an adult with an advanced solid tumor such as melanoma, head and neck, liver or kidney cancer.

The genes are TRBV7-2 and TRBJ2-5; 10 positions agree with TRBD2. The trim removed 2 bases at V and 4 bases at J, leaving 7 bases unmatched. The CDR3 length is 16 residues. The germline CDR1 and CDR2 sequences are SGHTA and FQGNSA. CDR3: CASSLLGTSVGETQYF. CDR3 nucleotide sequence: TGTGCCAGCAGCTTACTCGGGACTAGCGTGGGAGAGACCCAGTACTTC.

The genes are TRBV5-4 and TRBJ2-4, with D possibly being TRBD1 (6 bases). Trimming removed 4 bases at V and 0 bases at J, with 11 bases between. The germline V gene encodes CDR1 SGHNT and CDR2 YYREEE (reference sequence). The CDR3 length is 15 residues. This CDR3 is CASSLDSPAKNIQYF. CDR3 nucleotides: TGTGCCAGCAGCCTGGACAGTCCAGCCAAAAACATTCAGTACTTC.

V gene TRBV20-1 combines with J gene TRBJ2-1; the match to TRBD2 covers 7 bases. Losses at the gene ends were 1 base for V and 15 bases for J; bases not matched to a gene: 6. Per the germline V gene, CDR1 is DFQATT and CDR2 is SNEGSKA (reference sequence). CDR3 length: 11 residues. Here the CDR3 DNA reads TGCAGTGCTAGAGTTGGGGGACTACTGTTCTTC. Translated: CSARVGGLLFF.

This clone has just one count. The chain employs TRBV7-2 and TRBJ2-7, with 8 bases matching TRBD1. V shed 5 bases and J 3 bases; nucleotides not matched to a gene: 6. From germline, CDR1 is SGHTA and CDR2 FQGNSA. This CDR3 has 14 residues. In DNA form, the CDR3 reads TGTGCCAGCAGCACCGACAGGGGCCGCTACGAGCAGTACTTC. Amino acid sequence: CASSTDRGRYEQYF.

The V and J genes are TRBV6-5 and TRBJ1-4; D call uncertain. This CDR3 region has 15 residues. Germline CDR1 reads MNHEY; CDR2 reads SVGAGI. V dropped 6 bases and J dropped 10 bases, with 21 bases sitting between them. The CDR3, as DNA: TGTGCCAGCAGCCTAAATTGGGCTGTGGGGAGAAAACTGTTTTTT. It codes for CASSLNWAVGRKLFF.

The rearrangement links TRBV15 to TRBJ2-2; unclear D gene. The CDR3 runs to 13 residues. Germline V gene sequence: CDR1 LNHNV, CDR2 YYDKDF (reference sequence). Trimming removed 0 bases from V and 6 bases from J, with 5 bases in between. CDR3 nucleotides: TGTGCCACCAGCAGAGATGGGGCCGGGGAGCTGTTTTTT. Translated: CATSRDGAGELFF.

This sequence joins TRBV6-1 and TRBJ2-2; the D gene is possibly TRBD1 (5 bases). V dropped 3 bases and J dropped 15 bases, with 14 bases sitting between them. This CDR3 spans 12 amino acids. Germline V CDR1 and CDR2: MNHNS, SASEGT. CDR3 residues: CASSDRPGLVFF. The CDR3, as DNA: TGTGCCAGCAGTGACAGACCAGGGCTGGTGTTTTTT.

J is TRBJ2-1 and V is TRBV7-8; D is unclear. V was cut by 4 bases and J by 9 bases, with 16 bases left in between. This CDR3 is 14 amino acids long. Per germline, CDR1 SGHVS and CDR2 FQNEAQ. The CDR3 coding sequence is TGTGCCAGCAGCTCGGCCGCGTGGGAAAGTGAGCAGTTCTTC. This translates into CASSSAAWESEQFF. The variable domain in full, with the rest retrieved from reference TRBV7-8 and TRBJ2-1, is GAGVSQSPRYKVAKRGQDVALRCDPISGHVSLFWYQQALGQGPEFLTYFQNEAQLDKSGLPSDRFFAERPEGSVSTLKIQRTQQEDSAVYLCASSSAAWESEQFFGPGTRLTVL.

The chain links TRBV6-5 to TRBJ2-1; 11 bases fit TRBD2. This CDR3 is built from 15 residues. V dropped 4 bases and J dropped 4; count of bases not matched to a gene: 3. The germline gives CDR1 MNHEY, CDR2 SVGAGI. CDR3 loop: CASSFTSGGYNEQFF. CDR3 in DNA: TGTGCCAGCAGTTTCACTAGCGGGGGATACAATGAGCAGTTCTTC.

The genes are TRBV10-2 and TRBJ2-1; 8 bases line up with TRBD2. The germline V gene has CDR1 WSHSY and CDR2 SAAADI. J lost 6 bases, V lost 7 bases, and 17 bases had no gene match. The CDR3 is 17 amino acids. CDR3 DNA sequence: TGCGCCAGCATAGAGGAAATAGCGGGAAGTAGTATCAATGAGCAGTTCTTC. Protein sequence: CASIEEIAGSSINEQFF.

For this clone: A much larger clonotype is one base distant, so this may be a read error. Here the CDR3 DNA reads TGTGCCAGTAGTATACAGGGGAACACTGAAGCTTTCTTT. Translated: CASSIQGNTEAFF. J is TRBJ1-1 and V is TRBV19; possible D gene TRBD1, 5 bases. The CDR3 loop spans 13 amino acids. The ends were cut back, 2 bases at V and 1 base at J, with 5 bases in the middle. Germline V gene data show CDR1 as LNHDA and CDR2 as SQIVND (reference sequence).

The chain carries TRBV5-1 and TRBJ2-7; TRBD1 matches at 9 bases. Germline V CDR1 and CDR2: SGHRS, YFSETQ. V dropped 8 bases and J dropped 4; count of bases not matched to a gene: 10. There are 14 residues in the CDR3. The CDR3 loop reads CASTPGQGVYEQYF. For the CDR3, the DNA is TGCGCCAGTACGCCGGGACAGGGTGTTTACGAGCAGTACTTC.

The CDR3 nucleotides read TGTGCCAGCCGGGGGCCGATGGGTTCACCCCTCCACTTT. Encoded protein: CASRGPMGSPLHF. V and J are TRBV27 and TRBJ1-6; D perhaps matches TRBD1 (6 bases). Germline V gene data show CDR1 as MNHEY and CDR2 as SMNVEV (reference sequence). V was pared by 8 bases and J by 9 bases, with 14 bases between. There are 13 residues in the CDR3.

V is TRBV7-8 and J is TRBJ2-2; maybe TRBD1 (6 bases). CDR3 length equals 18 residues. The germline V gene has CDR1 SGHVS and CDR2 FQNEAQ. V was trimmed by 0 bases and J by 0 bases, leaving 14 bases between them. The CDR3 DNA reads TGTGCCAGCAGCTTAGCGGGGAGTGGGACACCGAACACCGGGGAGCTGTTTTTT. Translated: CASSLAGSGTPNTGELFF.

V gene TRBV11-2 combines with J gene TRBJ1-1; TRBD1 is a possible D gene (5 bases). The CDR3 runs to 14 residues. Germline V gene data show CDR1 as SGHAT and CDR2 as FQNNGV. Deletions cut 1 base from V and 6 bases from J, with 12 bases between. The CDR3 reads CASSLAGGGAEAFF. DNA of the CDR3: TGTGCCAGCAGCTTAGCGGGGGGAGGTGCTGAAGCTTTCTTT.

This chain joins TRBV6-6 and TRBJ2-1, with D possibly matching TRBD2 (6 bases). V lost 2 bases to trimming and J lost 0 bases, with 8 bases between them. The CDR3 has 15 residues. Looked up from germline, CDR1 is MNHNY and CDR2 is SVGAGI (reference sequence). The CDR3 loop reads CASSYGGSSYNEQFF. The CDR3 bases are TGTGCCAGCAGTTACGGGGGGAGCTCCTACAATGAGCAGTTCTTC.

The V call is TRBV4-3, the J call TRBJ2-1; a weak D match, TRBD2 (6 bases). This CDR3 is built from 15 residues. Germline assignment: CDR1 LGHNA and CDR2 YSLEER. Trimming took off 0 bases at V and 3 bases at J, with 9 bases between the two ends. The CDR3 DNA sequence: TGCGCCAGCAGCCAAGACCCCGGGAGCTACAATGAGCAGTTCTTC. Amino acid sequence: CASSQDPGSYNEQFF.

The V gene is TRBV9, the J gene TRBJ2-3; D unresolved. The germline gives CDR1 SGDLS, CDR2 YYNGEE. V lost 4 bases to trimming and J lost 0 bases, with 6 bases between them. The CDR3 covers 13 residues. CDR3 DNA sequence: TGTGCCAGCAGCATGACTAGCACAGATACGCAGTATTTT. This codes for CASSMTSTDTQYF.

The V gene is TRBV5-1, the J gene TRBJ2-7; D unresolved. V lost 4 bases to trimming and J lost 3 bases, with 8 bases between them. CDR1 and CDR2 (germline): SGHRS, YFSETQ. CDR3 length: 12 residues. Written as DNA, the CDR3 is TGCGCCAGCAGCCTTAACCGCTACGAGCAGTACTTC. It yields the protein CASSLNRYEQYF.

As concerns this clone: Within the sample, other DNA sequences also encode this same CDR3. The genes are TRBV11-3 and TRBJ2-7; 9 bases align to TRBD1. This CDR3 region has 15 residues. The V and J ends lost 3 bases and 1 base, in that order; junction bases with no gene match: 4. CDR1 is SGHNT, CDR2 YENEEA, per germline. DNA for the CDR3: TGTGCCAGCAGCTTGGGGGGGACAGGGTCCTACGAGCAGTACTTC. Encoded protein: CASSLGGTGSYEQYF.

Only one count was recorded for this clone. The V gene is TRBV5-1, the J gene TRBJ2-5; D might be TRBD1 (7 bases). Trimming removed 3 bases at V and 4 bases at J, with 13 bases between. The CDR3 extends over 14 amino acids. The germline CDR1 and CDR2 sequences are SGHRS and YFSETQ. The CDR3 coding sequence is TGCGCCAGCAGCTCCTCAGGGGGAGGAGAGACCCAGTACTTC. The encoded protein is CASSSSGGGETQYF.

This chain connects TRBV9 to TRBJ2-3, with D uncertain. V lost 0 bases and J lost 4, with 12 bases in between. The CDR3 is 15 residues long. Germline CDR1 is SGDLS and CDR2 is YYNGEE. This chain's CDR3 is CASSVGGVGADTQYF. CDR3 nucleotides: TGTGCCAGCAGCGTAGGTGGAGTAGGCGCAGATACGCAGTATTTT.

The V and J genes are TRBV9 and TRBJ2-1; perhaps TRBD2 as D (5 bases). The CDR3 length is 15 residues. V lost 0 bases and J lost 0, with 7 bases in between. CDR1 and CDR2 from the germline V gene are SGDLS and YYNGEE. CDR3 sequence: CASSVGSGSYNEQFF. The CDR3 DNA is TGTGCCAGCAGCGTAGGGAGCGGCTCCTACAATGAGCAGTTCTTC.

The chain uses TRBV2 and TRBJ1-5, with D possibly being TRBD1 (5 bases). This CDR3 is 16 amino acids long. CDR1 and CDR2 from the germline V gene are SNHLY and FYNNEI. Trimming shortened V by 4 bases and J by 7 bases, and 20 bases separated the two germline ends. DNA for the CDR3: TGTGCCAGCAGTGCTTCTGGGACTCTCCTCACCCAGCCCCAGCATTTT. Amino acid sequence: CASSASGTLLTQPQHF.

The chain joins TRBV19 to TRBJ1-1; TRBD1 aligns across 7 bases. The CDR3 runs 15 residues. The germline gives CDR1 LNHDA, CDR2 SQIVND (reference sequence). J gave up 1 base and V 4 bases, and 6 bases lay outside the gene matches. Here the CDR3 reads CASSTDRAANTEAFF. The DNA for the CDR3 is TGTGCCAGTAGTACCGACAGGGCCGCGAACACTGAAGCTTTCTTT.

The chain is built from TRBV7-9 and TRBJ2-5; TRBD2 might be the D (6 bases). CDR1 SEHNR and CDR2 FQNEAQ come from the germline V gene (reference sequence). V was shortened by 5 bases and J by 1 base, with 17 bases between the two germline ends. This CDR3 has 16 residues. Written as DNA, the CDR3 is TGTGCCAGCAGCCTGGGTAGCGGAAGCCTCCAAGAGACCCAGTACTTC. Protein: CASSLGSGSLQETQYF.

The V gene is TRBV14, the J gene TRBJ2-3; TRBD2 matches at 9 bases. The CDR3 contains 17 residues. The V segment lost 0 bases and the J segment 3 bases; nucleotides outside the gene matches: 7. Germline V CDR1 and CDR2: SGHDN, FVKESK. CDR3 bases: TGTGCCAGCAGCCAAGAGGGGCTAGCGGGGAGTACAGATACGCAGTATTTT. Translation: CASSQEGLAGSTDTQYF.

This clone appeared a few times. The chain links TRBV4-3 to TRBJ2-6; the D call may be TRBD1 or TRBD2 (5 bases each). CDR1 is LGHNA, CDR2 YSLEER, per germline. Deletions cut 1 base from V and 2 bases from J, with 15 bases between. CDR3 length: 18 amino acids. For the CDR3, the DNA is TGCGCCAGCAGCCAAGGGGACCTCAGAAGTGCTGGGGCCAACGTCCTGACTTTC. This translates into CASSQGDLRSAGANVLTF.

The V gene is TRBV15, the J gene TRBJ2-5; D uncertain. Trimming shortened V by 0 bases and J by 5 bases, and 16 bases separated the two germline ends. Germline values: CDR1 LNHNV, CDR2 YYDKDF (reference sequence). The CDR3 is 16 amino acids. The DNA for the CDR3 is TGTGCCACCAGCAGAGATAAAGAGACTCCCAGGGAGACCCAGTACTTC. Protein: CATSRDKETPRETQYF.

The chain employs TRBV19 and TRBJ2-5; D is possibly TRBD2 (6 bases). Germline values: CDR1 LNHDA, CDR2 SQIVND (reference sequence). This CDR3 has 15 residues. The V gene lost 0 bases and the J gene lost 3 bases, with 11 bases spanning the gap. The CDR3 nucleotides are TGTGCCAGTAGTATAGACCGGGACTTCGAAGAGACCCAGTACTTC. Translation: CASSIDRDFEETQYF.